The present TCR beta chain was sequenced within a study of T cell changes during pregnancy in multiple sclerosis (dated by TCRdb to between 2018 and 2020). For the study in its entirety: In women with multiple sclerosis, the researchers looked at how the T cell repertoire shifted as pregnancy progressed.

To note about this clone: Its antigen has not been determined. No quality values exist for individual bases; no much larger clone is one base distant.

The germline V gene gives CDR1 as SGHTA and CDR2 as FQGNSA. Trimming costs V 1 base and J 4 bases, and their ends lie 12 bases apart. From cysteine to phenylalanine, the CDR3 is 15 amino acids long. Only the CDR3 DNA is retained, 45 bases long and in frame from the first base. Libraries were constructed by the immunoSEQ multiplex PCR assay. Entries here come from immuneACCESS through TCRdb and include only in-frame sequences with V and J called. Some clones fail to appear in such tables; in the studies checked, an unresolved V gene covers under half of the shortfall, and the cause of the remainder is unknown. The sample has roughly 22,000 clones on record, roughly nine tenths of them singletons. Roughly 0.68% of the sample belongs to the ten largest clones.

The sample consisted of CD4+ T cells from peripheral blood mononuclear cells, taken after pregnancy. The sequence links TRBV7-2 to TRBJ2-3; TRBD1 is possibly the D segment (5 matching bases). The TCR comes from a female donor in good health, enrolled as a control in a pregnancy study. The base sequence is TGTGCCAGCAGCTTAGTGGCAGGGTGGGCAGATACGCAGTATTTT. It translates to CASSLVAGWADTQYF.